This entry lists 9 T cell receptor beta chains sequenced from one sample in a study of T cell responses to AZD1222 COVID-19 vaccine. The repertoire was sequenced with immunoSEQ multiplex PCR; TCRdb's copy has only in-frame clones and lacks some. This sample has about 130,000 clones, with about 91% found just once. Sequencing used peripheral blood, obtained on day 0 of AZD1222 vaccination. The source is an adult in good health.

The V and J genes are TRBV7-9 and TRBJ1-5, with a possible D match to TRBD1 (5 bases). This CDR3 region has 18 residues. CDR1 SEHNR and CDR2 FQNEAQ come from the germline V gene (reference sequence). V was cut by 8 bases and J by 0 bases, with 23 bases left in between. The CDR3 sequence is CASRTTPTGQYSNQPQHF. In DNA form, the CDR3 reads TGTGCCAGCCGAACGACCCCAACAGGCCAATATAGCAATCAGCCCCAGCATTTT. Combining the CDR3 with reference TRBV7-9 and TRBJ1-5 gives the whole variable domain DTGVSQNPRHKITKRGQNVTFRCDPISEHNRLYWYRQTLGQGPEFLTYFQNEAQLEKSRLLSDRFSAERPKGSFSTLEIQRTEQGDSAMYLCASRTTPTGQYSNQPQHFGDGTRLSIL.

The J gene is TRBJ2-2, the V gene TRBV6-2 or TRBV6-3, with 10 bases identical to TRBD2. V shed 2 bases, J shed 3 bases, and the junction held 3 bases outside the gene matches. The CDR3 sequence is 16 residues long. In germline, CDR1 is MNHEY, CDR2 SVGEGT. CDR3 amino acids: CASSYEAGGYTGELFF. The CDR3 DNA reads as TGTGCCAGCAGTTACGAAGCGGGAGGGTACACCGGGGAGCTGTTTTTT.

The genes are TRBV18 and TRBJ1-5; a weak D match, TRBD1 (5 bases). The germline V and J ends were trimmed by 3 bases and 4 bases, with 10 bases remaining between them. Germline V lookup: CDR1 KGHSH, CDR2 LQKENI. The CDR3 runs to 14 residues. CDR3 DNA: TGTGCCAGCTCACCGGGGACGGGGAATCAGCCCCAGCATTTT. Translation gives CASSPGTGNQPQHF.

V gene TRBV10-1 combines with J gene TRBJ2-1, with unresolved D. CDR1 and CDR2 from the germline V gene are WNHNN and SYGVQD (reference sequence). The CDR3 totals 15 residues. Trimming removed 0 bases at V and 4 bases at J, with 10 bases between. The CDR3 spells CASSESRVIYNEQFF. The CDR3 DNA reads TGCGCCAGCAGTGAGTCGCGAGTGATATACAATGAGCAGTTCTTC.

V and J are TRBV6-1 and TRBJ1-1; the D is unclear. The germline V gene encodes CDR1 MNHNS and CDR2 SASEGT. The CDR3 runs to 15 residues. V lost 4 bases, J lost 10 bases, and 22 bases lay in between. CDR3 in DNA: TGTGCCAGCAGTGGACGTGCTTTGACGGGCTTGAGAGCTTTCTTT. Amino acid sequence: CASSGRALTGLRAFF.

V gene TRBV4-1 combines with J gene TRBJ1-4; no clear D gene. Trimming stripped 6 bases from V and 4 bases from J, with 15 bases between. CDR3 length: 15 residues. Germline V CDR1 and CDR2: MGHRA, YSYEKL. DNA of the CDR3: TGCGCCAGCAGTCTTCAGGACGGAAGTAATGAAAAACTGTTTTTT. It translates to CASSLQDGSNEKLFF.

This chain connects TRBV7-9 to TRBJ2-3; D gene ambiguous. The CDR3 is made up of 12 amino acids. Deletions cut 4 bases from V and 4 bases from J, with 6 bases between. Germline lookup yields CDR1 SEHNR and CDR2 FQNEAQ (reference sequence). The CDR3: CASSYWSDTQYF. The CDR3 nucleotides are TGTGCCAGCAGCTACTGGTCAGATACGCAGTATTTT.

This chain joins TRBV5-4 and TRBJ1-1; D call uncertain. The CDR3 is 14 amino acids. CDR1 is SGHNT and CDR2 is YYREEE in the germline V gene (reference sequence). The germline V and J ends were trimmed by 7 bases and 2 bases, with 15 bases remaining between them. In DNA, the CDR3 is TGTGCCAGCGTGGAGGGAATTAGCAACACTGAAGCTTTCTTT. This codes for CASVEGISNTEAFF.

The chain combines TRBV7-2 with TRBJ2-3; D is unresolved. Germline CDR1 is SGHTA and CDR2 is FQGNSA. This CDR3 spans 16 amino acids. The V end lost 2 bases, the J end lost 1 base, and 13 bases lay between the germline ends. The CDR3 reads CASSLKARTGTDTQYF. CDR3 DNA sequence: TGTGCCAGCAGCTTAAAGGCCCGAACTGGCACAGATACGCAGTATTTT.